This TCR beta chain was found in a study of CD8+ T cells in alopecia areata. Turning to the study itself: Scoring of treated patients' severity used the percentage of affected scalp area. General study points: Scalp clonality and expanded CD8+ clones among the top 100 fell significantly with tofacitinib. On tofacitinib, scalp and blood still held many of the expanded lesional clones. Baseline CD8+ expansion's link to response remains uncertain, as there was one nonresponder.

Unmatched junction bases numbered 4, after V lost 1 base and J lost 7 bases. The CDR3 has 14 amino acids. CDR1 and CDR2 (germline): KGHSH, LQKENI. The table lists this clone with a few counts. Antigen: not known. Treatment: oral pan-JAK inhibitor, 5-10 mg twice daily. RNA extraction was followed by reverse transcription into cDNA, which acted as the sequencing template. The table came from immunoSEQ multiplex PCR; TCRdb's copy has only in-frame clones and leaves some out. The sample lists some 200,000 clones, less than 45% occurring once. This sequence originates from a human donor with alopecia areata. The rearrangement joins TRBV18 to TRBJ1-3, with 7 bases fitting TRBD1. This material consisted of CD4+ T cells sorted from blood, taken between weeks 36 and 40, from a patient treated with tofacitinib. CDR3 in amino acids: CASSPQGARNTIYF. CDR3 in DNA: TGTGCCAGCTCACCACAGGGGGCACGCAACACCATATATTTT.